The 8 T cell receptor beta chains below were found in one sample sequenced in a study of shared clonotypes between healthy human individuals (dated by TCRdb to about 2020). The library was built by means of the immunoSEQ multiplex PCR assay. The immuneACCESS repertoire file appears here via TCRdb, limited to in-frame rearrangements. These files lack a portion of the clones; in checked studies, under half of the deficit traces to unresolved V genes, and the cause of the others is not known. In this sample the table shows about 2 million clones, about 95% of which occur a single time. The top ten clonotypes cover under 1.5% of the sample. CD8 naive samples consisted of CD45RO-negative cells that were positively selected for CCR7, yielding a CD45RA+CCR7+ population without TemRA cells. What was sequenced was naive CD8+ T cells sorted from blood. The cell subset or site label here, explained by the study, means: CD45RA+CCR7+. Receptor source: a man between 18 and 29 years old in good health.

The chain carries TRBV21-1 and TRBJ2-6; TRBD1, the D gene given by the table, was not confirmed from the DNA. TRBV21-1 is a listed pseudogene. This CDR3 is 22 amino acids long. CDR3 sequence reads: CASSKGGVTGQGPESGANVLTF. The CDR3 coding sequence is TGTGCCAGCAGCAAAGGGGGGGTTACCGGACAGGGTCCAGAGTCTGGGGCCAACGTCCTGACTTTC.

V is TRBV7-9 and J is TRBJ2-3, with D perhaps TRBD1 (6 bases). V was shortened by 2 bases and J by 3 bases, with 18 bases between the two germline ends. This CDR3 region has 17 residues. The V gene's germline CDR1 is SEHNR and CDR2 FQNEAQ (reference sequence). CDR3 residues: CASSLYPGEGWTDTQYF. The CDR3 bases are TGTGCCAGCAGCTTATACCCAGGGGAAGGTTGGACAGATACGCAGTATTTT.

A note on this clone: Other DNA sequences in this specimen translate into the identical CDR3. This chain links TRBV11-2 with TRBJ1-4, with D possibly matching TRBD1 (6 bases). The ends were cut back, 1 base at V and 8 bases at J, with 11 bases in the middle. The germline V gene has CDR1 SGHAT and CDR2 FQNNGV. The CDR3 sequence is 14 residues long. CDR3 region: CASSLGGAGEKLFF. CDR3 nucleotide sequence: TGTGCCAGCAGCTTAGGGGGGGCAGGGGAAAAACTGTTTTTT.

This clone has just one count. Here the CDR3 DNA reads TGTGCCAGCAGCTGGAGGGGACAGGTGATTAATTCACCCCTCCACTTT. Translating gives CASSWRGQVINSPLHF. The rearrangement uses TRBV5-5 and TRBJ1-6, with 8 nucleotides matching TRBD1. The CDR3 consists of 16 residues. Trimming took 3 bases from V and 6 from J; bases not matched to a gene: 8. CDR1 and CDR2 (germline): SGHKS, YYEKEE (reference sequence).

V usage is TRBV28 and J usage is TRBJ2-7; D is unclear. V lost 4 bases, J lost 1 base, and 11 bases lay in between. The CDR3 spans 14 residues. Germline CDR1 MDHEN, CDR2 SYDVKM. The chain's CDR3 is CASSSPFASYEQYF. In DNA form, the CDR3 reads TGTGCCAGCAGTTCCCCGTTCGCATCCTACGAGCAGTACTTC.

This chain joins TRBV4-1 and TRBJ2-3, with TRBD1 identical over 8 bases. The CDR3 length is 19 residues. Germline V gene data show CDR1 as MGHRA and CDR2 as YSYEKL. Trimming took 0 bases from V and 2 from J; bases not matched to a gene: 13. DNA of the CDR3: TGCGCCAGCAGCCAAGACCGGGTGGGCAGGGGGCTTGCCACAGATACGCAGTATTTT. It specifies CASSQDRVGRGLATDTQYF.

Worth noting for this clone: Other DNA variants within this sample encode the same CDR3. The chain has TRBV5-6 and TRBJ2-7, with 7 positions matching TRBD1. From germline, CDR1 is SGHDT and CDR2 YYEEEE. J was trimmed by 2 bases and V by 5 bases; bases with no gene match: 7. The CDR3 loop spans 14 amino acids. The CDR3 here is CASSLTDRAYEQYF. CDR3 DNA sequence: TGTGCCAGCAGTCTTACTGACAGGGCCTACGAGCAGTACTTC. Full variable domain (outside the CDR3, taken from reference TRBV5-6 and TRBJ2-7): DAGVTQSPTHLIKTRGQQVTLRCSPKSGHDTVSWYQQALGQGPQFIFQYYEEEERQRGNFPDRFSGHQFPNYSSELNVNALLLGDSALYLCASSLTDRAYEQYFGPGTRLTVT.

V is TRBV2 and J is TRBJ2-5; 9 bases are a match to TRBD1. V lost 6 bases to trimming and J lost 2 bases; unmatched junction nucleotides: 10. The germline gives CDR1 SNHLY, CDR2 FYNNEI. CDR3 length equals 16 residues. CDR3 region: CASRLRGTGLQETQYF. CDR3 coding DNA: TGTGCCAGCAGACTACGAGGGACAGGGCTTCAAGAGACCCAGTACTTC.